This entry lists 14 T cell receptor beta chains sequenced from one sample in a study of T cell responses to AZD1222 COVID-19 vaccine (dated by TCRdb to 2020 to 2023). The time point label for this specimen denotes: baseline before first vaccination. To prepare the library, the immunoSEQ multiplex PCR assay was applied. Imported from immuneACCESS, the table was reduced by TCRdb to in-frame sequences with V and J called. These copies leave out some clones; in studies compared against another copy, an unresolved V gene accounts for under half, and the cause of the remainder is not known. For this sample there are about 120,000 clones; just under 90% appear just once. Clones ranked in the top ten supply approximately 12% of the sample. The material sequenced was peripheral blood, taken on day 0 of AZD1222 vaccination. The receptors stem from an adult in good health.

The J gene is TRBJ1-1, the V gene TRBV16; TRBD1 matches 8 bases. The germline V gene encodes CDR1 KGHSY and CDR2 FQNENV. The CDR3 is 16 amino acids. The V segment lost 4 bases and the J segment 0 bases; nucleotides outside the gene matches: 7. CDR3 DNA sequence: TGTGCCAGCAGCCGGACAGGGTGGGGGATGAACACTGAAGCTTTCTTT. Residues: CASSRTGWGMNTEAFF.

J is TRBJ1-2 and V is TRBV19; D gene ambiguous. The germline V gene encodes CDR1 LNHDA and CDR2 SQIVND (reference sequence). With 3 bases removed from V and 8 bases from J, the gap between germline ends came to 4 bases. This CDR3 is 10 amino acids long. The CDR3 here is CASSMGGYTF. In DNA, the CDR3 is TGTGCCAGTAGTATGGGCGGCTACACCTTC.

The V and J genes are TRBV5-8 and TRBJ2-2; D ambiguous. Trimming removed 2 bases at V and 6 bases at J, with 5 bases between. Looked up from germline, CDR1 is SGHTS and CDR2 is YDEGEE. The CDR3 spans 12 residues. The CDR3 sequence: CASSFRAGELFF. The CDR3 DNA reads TGTGCCAGCAGCTTCCGGGCCGGGGAGCTGTTTTTT. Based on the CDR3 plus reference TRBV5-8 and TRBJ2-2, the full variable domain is EAGVTQSPTHLIKTRGQQATLRCSPISGHTSVYWYQQALGLGLQFLLWYDEGEERNRGNFPPRFSGRQFPNYSSELNVNALELEDSALYLCASSFRAGELFFGEGSRLTVL.

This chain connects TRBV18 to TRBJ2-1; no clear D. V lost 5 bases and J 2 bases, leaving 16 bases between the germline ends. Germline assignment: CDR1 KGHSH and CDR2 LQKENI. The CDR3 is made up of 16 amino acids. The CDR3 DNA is TGTGCCAGCTCATCTAGACTGCACGCTACCTACAATGAGCAGTTCTTC. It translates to CASSSRLHATYNEQFF.

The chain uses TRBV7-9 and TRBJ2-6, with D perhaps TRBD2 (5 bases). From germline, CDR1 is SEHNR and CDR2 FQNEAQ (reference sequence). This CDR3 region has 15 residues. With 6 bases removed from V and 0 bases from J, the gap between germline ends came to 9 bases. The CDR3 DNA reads TGTGCCAGCAGACAAGCGGACTCTGGGGCCAACGTCCTGACTTTC. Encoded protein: CASRQADSGANVLTF.

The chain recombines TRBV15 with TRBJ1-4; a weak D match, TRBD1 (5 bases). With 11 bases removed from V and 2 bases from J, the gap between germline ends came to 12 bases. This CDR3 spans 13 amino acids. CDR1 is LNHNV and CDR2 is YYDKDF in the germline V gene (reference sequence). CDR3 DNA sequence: TGTGCCTCCCAAGCAGGGACTAATGAAAAACTGTTTTTT. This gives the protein CASQAGTNEKLFF.

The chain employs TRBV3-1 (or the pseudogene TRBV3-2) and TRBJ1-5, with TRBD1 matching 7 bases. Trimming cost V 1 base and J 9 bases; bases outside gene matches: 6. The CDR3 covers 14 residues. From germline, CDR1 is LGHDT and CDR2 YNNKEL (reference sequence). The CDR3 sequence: CASSQVRGQGPQHF. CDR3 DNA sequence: TGTGCCAGCAGCCAAGTTAGGGGGCAAGGGCCCCAGCATTTT.

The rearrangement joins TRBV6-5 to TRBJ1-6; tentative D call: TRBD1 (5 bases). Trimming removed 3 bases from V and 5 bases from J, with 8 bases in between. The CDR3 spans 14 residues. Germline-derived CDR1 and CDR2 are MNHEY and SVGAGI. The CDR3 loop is CASSYGGNNSPLHF. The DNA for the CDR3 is TGTGCCAGCAGTTATGGGGGGAATAATTCACCCCTCCACTTT.

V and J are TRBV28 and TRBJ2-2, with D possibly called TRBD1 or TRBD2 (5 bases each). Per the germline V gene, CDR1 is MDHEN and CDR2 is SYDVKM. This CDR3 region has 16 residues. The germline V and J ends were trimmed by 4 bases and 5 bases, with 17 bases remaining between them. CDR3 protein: CASSYQQGEGTGELFF. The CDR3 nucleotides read TGTGCCAGCAGTTATCAGCAAGGCGAGGGGACCGGGGAGCTGTTTTTT. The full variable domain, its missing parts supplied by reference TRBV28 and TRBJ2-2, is DVKVTQSSRYLVKRTGEKVFLECVQDMDHENMFWYRQDPGLGLRLIYFSYDVKMKEKGDIPEGYSVSREKKERFSLILESASTNQTSMYLCASSYQQGEGTGELFFGEGSRLTVL.

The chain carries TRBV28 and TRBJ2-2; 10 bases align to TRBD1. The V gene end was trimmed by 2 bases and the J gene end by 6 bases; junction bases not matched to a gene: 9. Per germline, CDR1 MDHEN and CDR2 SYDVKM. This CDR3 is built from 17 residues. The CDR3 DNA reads TGTGCCAGCAGTTTAGATCCCGGGACAGGGGTCGCCGGGGAGCTGTTTTTT. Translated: CASSLDPGTGVAGELFF.

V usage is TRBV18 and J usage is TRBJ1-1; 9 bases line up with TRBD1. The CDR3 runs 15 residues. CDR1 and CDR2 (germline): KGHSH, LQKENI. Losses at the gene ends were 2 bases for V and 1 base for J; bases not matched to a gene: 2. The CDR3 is CASSPGTGRNTEAFF. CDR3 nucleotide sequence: TGTGCCAGCTCACCAGGGACAGGGAGGAACACTGAAGCTTTCTTT.

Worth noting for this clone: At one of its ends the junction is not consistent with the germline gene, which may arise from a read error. In DNA form, the CDR3 reads TGTGCTAGCAGCACCTCTAGCGGGAGGTTCCACGAGCAGTACTTC. Amino acids: CASSTSSGRFHEQYF. The V call is TRBV7-7, the J call TRBJ2-7, with TRBD2 matching over 11 bases. The germline gives CDR1 SSHAT, CDR2 FNYEAQ (reference sequence). The CDR3 length is 15 residues.

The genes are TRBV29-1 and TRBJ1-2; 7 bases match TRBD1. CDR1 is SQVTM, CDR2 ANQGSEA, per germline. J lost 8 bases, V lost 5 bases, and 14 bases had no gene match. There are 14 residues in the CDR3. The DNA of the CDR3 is TGCAGCGTTACCTCCGGGACAGAGCTCTTAGGCTACACCTTC. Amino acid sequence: CSVTSGTELLGYTF.

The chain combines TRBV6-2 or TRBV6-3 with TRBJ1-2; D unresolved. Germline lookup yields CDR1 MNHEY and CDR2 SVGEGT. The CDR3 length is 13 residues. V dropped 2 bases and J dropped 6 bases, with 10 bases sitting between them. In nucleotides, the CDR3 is TGTGCCAGCAGTTACCCAGATTTTGATGGCTACACCTTC. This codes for CASSYPDFDGYTF.